The sequence of this T cell receptor beta chain was determined in a study of OX40 agonist ivuxolimab in advanced cancers. In the study overall: Three patients had partial responses: one hepatocellular carcinoma, two cutaneous melanoma.

Method: immunoSEQ multiplex PCR; TCRdb's copy keeps in-frame clones and lacks some. The sample shows tens of thousands of clones, over 60% of them seen only once. V lost 5 bases and J 2 bases, leaving 9 bases between the germline ends. Germline V lookup: CDR1 MNHEY, CDR2 SMNVEV (reference sequence). The CDR3 is 13 amino acids. Cycle 7 day 1, cycle 4 day 1, and baseline were the timepoints at which blood was sampled. The clonotype was recovered from an adult with an advanced solid tumor such as melanoma, head and neck, liver or kidney cancer. The rearrangement uses TRBV27 and TRBJ1-1, with D possibly matching TRBD1 (5 bases). Sequenced here: CD4+ or CD8+ T cells sorted from blood, sampled in a trial of the OX40 agonist ivuxolimab. The CDR3: CASSVTANTEAFF. The CDR3 nucleotides are TGTGCCAGCAGTGTGACAGCAAACACTGAAGCTTTCTTT.